This passage covers 9 T cell receptor beta chains from one sample sequenced in a study of beta chain features in type 1 diabetes. Study-wide findings and caveats: Type 1 diabetes patients had TCRB CDR3s that were shorter (moderately but significantly so) in all four CD4+ subsets.

These receptors have no identified antigens. Every isolated RNA sample was fully reverse transcribed, so sequencing captured expressed TCRB transcripts. Sequenced by immunoSEQ multiplex PCR; TCRdb stores in-frame clones only, minus some. The table shows over 150,000 clones, with around 8% occurring only once. The sample consisted of central memory CD4+ T cells from blood. These receptor sequences come from a woman between 40 and 55 years old with type 1 diabetes.

This clone came up a few times. The chain recombines TRBV27 with TRBJ1-1; D not certain. Trimming removed 5 bases from V and 5 bases from J, with 21 bases in between. CDR1 MNHEY and CDR2 SMNVEV come from the germline V gene (reference sequence). CDR3 length: 16 residues. The CDR3, as DNA: TGTGCCAGCAGTCCGCGGGGAGAAGGGAGCGGTACTGAAGCTTTCTTT. Encoded protein: CASSPRGEGSGTEAFF.

Only a few counts were recorded for this clone. This chain joins TRBV7-9 and TRBJ2-3, with 7 bases identical to TRBD2. The CDR3 loop spans 16 amino acids. Germline V CDR1 and CDR2: SEHNR, FQNEAQ (reference sequence). V was pared by 4 bases and J by 6 bases, with 13 bases of the junction left unmatched. CDR3 protein: CASSSVGRPRPDTQYF. The CDR3 region has the DNA TGTGCCAGCAGCTCGGTCGGGAGGCCGCGACCCGATACGCAGTATTTT.

In this sample, this clone turned up a few times. This chain uses TRBV28 with TRBJ2-5; TRBD2 is a possible D gene (6 bases). The CDR3 runs to 11 residues. Germline loops: CDR1 MDHEN, CDR2 SYDVKM. Between the trimmed V and J ends, which lost 4 bases and 10 bases, there was a span of 10 bases. CDR3: CASSSRGFQYF. The CDR3 region has the DNA TGTGCCAGCAGTTCCCGGGGGTTCCAGTACTTC.

The chain is built from TRBV7-9 and TRBJ2-1; D remains unclear. There are 13 residues in the CDR3. CDR1 SEHNR and CDR2 FQNEAQ come from the germline V gene (reference sequence). V was cut by 4 bases and J by 1 base, with 5 bases left in between. The CDR3 protein is CASSSESYNEQFF. Written as DNA, the CDR3 is TGTGCCAGCAGCTCAGAATCCTACAATGAGCAGTTCTTC. Variable domain in full (rest from reference TRBV7-9 and TRBJ2-1): DTGVSQNPRHKITKRGQNVTFRCDPISEHNRLYWYRQTLGQGPEFLTYFQNEAQLEKSRLLSDRFSAERPKGSFSTLEIQRTEQGDSAMYLCASSSESYNEQFFGPGTRLTVL.

The chain couples TRBV30 to TRBJ2-6; no definite D call. Germline CDR1 and CDR2: GTSNPN and SVGIG (reference sequence). There are 13 residues in the CDR3. V lost 2 bases and J 3 bases, leaving 5 bases between the germline ends. The chain's CDR3 is CAWSFGGANVLTF. CDR3 DNA sequence: TGTGCCTGGAGTTTCGGTGGGGCCAACGTCCTGACTTTC.

The V call is TRBV6-5, the J call TRBJ1-5, with a weak D call TRBD1 (6 bases). The CDR3 runs 15 residues. Germline V gene sequence: CDR1 MNHEY, CDR2 SVGAGI. Trimming pared 3 bases from V and 6 bases from J, leaving 15 bases between. DNA for the CDR3: TGTGCCAGCAGTTATCGGGGGGCTGTAGGTCAGCCCCAGCATTTT. This gives the protein CASSYRGAVGQPQHF.

This clone has only a few counts. The chain has TRBV29-1 and TRBJ2-1; D remains ambiguous. The CDR3 is 13 residues long. Germline V gene lookup returns CDR1 SQVTM and CDR2 ANQGSEA. V shed 3 bases and J shed 5 bases, with 11 bases lying between them. In nucleotides, the CDR3 is TGCAGCGTTGATAGCACTCTGAACAATGAGCAGTTCTTC. Amino acids: CSVDSTLNNEQFF.

The chain uses TRBV5-6 and TRBJ2-3, with D perhaps TRBD1 (5 bases). This CDR3 is 16 amino acids long. The V and J ends lost 2 bases and 3 bases respectively, with 16 bases between them. CDR1 and CDR2 (germline): SGHDT, YYEEEE. The CDR3, as DNA: TGTGCCAGCAGCTTCGGACAAGCCCGGTTAACAGATACGCAGTATTTT. As protein: CASSFGQARLTDTQYF.

This clone was seen only a few times. The rearrangement uses TRBV4-3 and TRBJ2-7; 8 positions match TRBD2. The CDR3 has 14 residues. The trim removed 0 bases at V and 6 bases at J, leaving 4 bases unmatched. From germline, CDR1 is LGHNA and CDR2 YSLEER. DNA for the CDR3: TGCGCCAGCAGCCAAGAAAGAGGGACTAGCGAGCAGTACTTC. This codes for CASSQERGTSEQYF.